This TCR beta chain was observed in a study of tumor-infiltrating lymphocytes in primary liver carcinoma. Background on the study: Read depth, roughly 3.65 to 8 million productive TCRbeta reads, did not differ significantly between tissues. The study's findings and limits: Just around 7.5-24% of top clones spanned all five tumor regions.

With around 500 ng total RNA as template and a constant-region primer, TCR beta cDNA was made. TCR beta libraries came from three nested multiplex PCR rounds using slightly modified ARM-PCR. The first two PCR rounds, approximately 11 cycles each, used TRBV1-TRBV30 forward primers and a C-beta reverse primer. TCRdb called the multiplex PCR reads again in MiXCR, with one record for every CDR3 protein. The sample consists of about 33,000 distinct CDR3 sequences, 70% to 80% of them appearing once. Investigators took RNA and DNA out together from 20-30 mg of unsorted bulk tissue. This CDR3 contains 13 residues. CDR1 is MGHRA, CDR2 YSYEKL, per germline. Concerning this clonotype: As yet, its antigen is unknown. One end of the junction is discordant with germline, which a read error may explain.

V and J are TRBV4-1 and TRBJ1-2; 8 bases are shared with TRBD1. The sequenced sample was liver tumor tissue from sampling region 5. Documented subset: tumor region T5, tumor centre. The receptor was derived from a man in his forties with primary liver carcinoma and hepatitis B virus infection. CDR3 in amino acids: CASSQGDRNYGSF. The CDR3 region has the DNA TGCGCCAGCAGCCAAGGGGACAGGAACTATGGCTCCTTC.